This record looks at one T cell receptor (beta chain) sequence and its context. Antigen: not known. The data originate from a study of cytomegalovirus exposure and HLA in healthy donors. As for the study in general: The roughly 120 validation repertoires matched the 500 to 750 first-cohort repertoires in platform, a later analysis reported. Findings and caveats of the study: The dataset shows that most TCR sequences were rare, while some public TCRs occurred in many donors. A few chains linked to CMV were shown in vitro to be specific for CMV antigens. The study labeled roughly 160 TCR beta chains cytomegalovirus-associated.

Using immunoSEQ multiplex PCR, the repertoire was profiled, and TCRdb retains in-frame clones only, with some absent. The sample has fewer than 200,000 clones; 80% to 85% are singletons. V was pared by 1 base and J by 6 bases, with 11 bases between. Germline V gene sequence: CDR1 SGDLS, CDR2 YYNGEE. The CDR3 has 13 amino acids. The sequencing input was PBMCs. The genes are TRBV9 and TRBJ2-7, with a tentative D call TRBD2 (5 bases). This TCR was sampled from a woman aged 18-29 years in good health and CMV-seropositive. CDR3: CASSVSEGGEQYF. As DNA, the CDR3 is TGTGCCAGCAGCGTAAGTGAGGGTGGCGAGCAGTACTTC.